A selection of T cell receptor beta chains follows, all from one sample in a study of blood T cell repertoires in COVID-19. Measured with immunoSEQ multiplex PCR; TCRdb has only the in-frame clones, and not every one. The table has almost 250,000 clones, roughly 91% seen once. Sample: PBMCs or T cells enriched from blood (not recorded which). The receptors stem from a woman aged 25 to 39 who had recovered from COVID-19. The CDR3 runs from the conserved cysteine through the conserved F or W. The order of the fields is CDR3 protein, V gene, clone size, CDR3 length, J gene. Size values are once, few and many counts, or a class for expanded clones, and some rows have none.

CDR3aa: CASSLTGLSYGYTF
v_gene: TRBV19
abundance: NA
len: 14
j_gene: TRBJ1-2

CDR3aa: CSAGRDREAFF
v_gene: TRBV20-1
abundance: NA
len: 11
j_gene: TRBJ1-1

CDR3aa: CASSSGTFNGYTF
v_gene: TRBV9
abundance: NA
len: 13
j_gene: TRBJ1-2

CDR3aa: CASSRGGGTGQYEQYF
v_gene: TRBV11-3
abundance: once
len: 16
j_gene: TRBJ2-7

CDR3aa: CASSLGDGATPLHF
v_gene: TRBV5-1
abundance: NA
len: 14
j_gene: TRBJ1-6

CDR3aa: CAWSVGLEGGYTF
v_gene: TRBV30
abundance: once
len: 13
j_gene: TRBJ1-2

CDR3aa: CASHLRGEGRYIQYF
v_gene: TRBV7-2
abundance: NA
len: 15
j_gene: TRBJ2-4

CDR3aa: CASSPSGQPNYGYTF
v_gene: TRBV11-2
abundance: NA
len: 15
j_gene: TRBJ1-2

CDR3aa: CATLPPGQVIGYTF
v_gene: TRBV6-5
abundance: NA
len: 14
j_gene: TRBJ1-2

CDR3aa: CSVEDAGTGYSTF
v_gene: TRBV29-1
abundance: once
len: 13
j_gene: TRBJ2-6